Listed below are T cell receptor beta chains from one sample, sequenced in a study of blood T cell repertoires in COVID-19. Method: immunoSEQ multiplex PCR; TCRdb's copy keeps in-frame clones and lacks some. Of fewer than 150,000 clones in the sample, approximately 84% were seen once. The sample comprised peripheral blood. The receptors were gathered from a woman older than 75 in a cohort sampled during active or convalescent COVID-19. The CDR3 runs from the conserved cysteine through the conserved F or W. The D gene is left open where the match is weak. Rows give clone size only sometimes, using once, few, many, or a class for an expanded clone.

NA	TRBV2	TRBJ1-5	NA	TGTGCCAGCAGTGAAGGACAGGTGAGCAATCAGCCCCAGCATTTT	CASSEGQVSNQPQHF
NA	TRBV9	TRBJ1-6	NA	TGTGCCAGCAGCGTAGTCCCCAGGGTGGATAATTCACCCCTCCACTTT	CASSVVPRVDNSPLHF
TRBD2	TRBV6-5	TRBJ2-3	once	TGTGCCAGCAGTTTTCTAGCAGCGGGGGGAGCAGATACGCAGTATTTT	CASSFLAAGGADTQYF
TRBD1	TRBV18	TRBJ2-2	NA	TGTGCCAGCTCACCAGACAGGGTCGGGGAGCTGTTTTTT	CASSPDRVGELFF
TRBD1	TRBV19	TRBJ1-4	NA	TGTGCCAGTAGTACACAGGGGGGACGTGAAAAACTGTTTTTT	CASSTQGGREKLFF
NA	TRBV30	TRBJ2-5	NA	TGTGCCTGGAGTCTCACTAGGACCCGCAATCCGTACTTC	CAWSLTRTRNPYF
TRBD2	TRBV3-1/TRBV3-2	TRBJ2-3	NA	TGTGCCAGCAGCCAAGTAAGACTAGCGGGGGGTAAAAGCACAGATACGCAGTATTTT	CASSQVRLAGGKSTDTQYF
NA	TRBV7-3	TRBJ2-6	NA	TGTGCCAGCAGCTTGGCGCGGGGCACTGGGGCCAACGTCCTGACTTTC	CASSLARGTGANVLTF
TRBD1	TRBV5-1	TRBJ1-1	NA	TGCGCCAGCAGCCCTAACAGGGGACCTCTGAACACTGAAGCTTTCTTT	CASSPNRGPLNTEAFF
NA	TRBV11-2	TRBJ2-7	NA	TGTGCCAGCAGCTTAGTTTACACAGTCTCCTACGAGCAGTACTTC	CASSLVYTVSYEQYF
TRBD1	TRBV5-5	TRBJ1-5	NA	TGTGCCAGCAGCTTGGCCTTCGGGACAGGGTACAATCAGCCCCAGCATTTT	CASSLAFGTGYNQPQHF
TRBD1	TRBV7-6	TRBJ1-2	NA	TGTGCCAGCAGCTTAGGGAAGGGAAAACAGGGGGCGCAGGGCTACACCTTC	CASSLGKGKQGAQGYTF
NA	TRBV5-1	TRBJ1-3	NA	TGCGCCAGCAGCCCGGGGGGCCCTGGAAACACCATATATTTT	CASSPGGPGNTIYF
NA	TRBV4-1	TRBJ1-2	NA	TGCGCCAGCAGCCAAGATCCCAGCGCCCTACGACCCTATGGCTACACCTTC	CASSQDPSALRPYGYTF
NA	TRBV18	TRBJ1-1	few	TGTGCCAGCTCACCAATTCGTCAGGGGCAAGTCGAGACTTTCTTT	CASSPIRQGQVETFF
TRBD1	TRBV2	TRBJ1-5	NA	TGTGCCAGCAGTGGACAGGGGGCGACCAATCAGCCCCAGCATTTT	CASSGQGATNQPQHF
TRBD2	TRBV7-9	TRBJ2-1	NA	TGTGCCAGCAGCCATAGGGCTAGCGGGGGGATTGAGCAGTTCTTC	CASSHRASGGIEQFF
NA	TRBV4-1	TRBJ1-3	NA	TGCGCCAGCAGCCCAATGGGGCAGGGTGGAAACACCATATATTTT	CASSPMGQGGNTIYF
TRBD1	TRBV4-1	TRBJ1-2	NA	TGCGCCAGCAGCCAAGATCGTTGGGCAGGGGGTTTGAGTGGCTACACCTTC	CASSQDRWAGGLSGYTF
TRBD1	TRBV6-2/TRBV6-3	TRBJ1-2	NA	TGTGCCAGCAGTTCCCCGGACAGGGGGAGCTTCAGTGGCTACACCTTC	CASSSPDRGSFSGYTF
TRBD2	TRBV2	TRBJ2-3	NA	TGTGCCAGATTAGCGGGGGCCACAGATACGCAGTATTTT	CARLAGATDTQYF
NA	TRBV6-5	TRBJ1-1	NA	TGTGCCAGCCTTGACGGGGGGGTGATCACTGAAGCTTTCTTT	CASLDGGVITEAFF
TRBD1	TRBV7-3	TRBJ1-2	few	TGTGCCAGCAGCGAACCAGGGGGCTATGGCTACACCTTC	CASSEPGGYGYTF
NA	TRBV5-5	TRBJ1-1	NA	TGTGCCAGCAGCCTCGCGGTGAACACTGAAGCTTTCTTT	CASSLAVNTEAFF
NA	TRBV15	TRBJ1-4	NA	TGTGCCACCAGCAGAGATCGCGCAGGAATTGAAAAACTGTTTTTT	CATSRDRAGIEKLFF
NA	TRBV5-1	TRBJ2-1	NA	TGCGCCAGCAGGAGAAACAGGGAGGGAGATGAGCAGTTCTTC	CASRRNREGDEQFF
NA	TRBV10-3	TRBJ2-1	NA	TGTGCCATCAGTGGGGAGTCGGGGGGCAACACGGCCTACAATGAGCAGTTCTTC	CAISGESGGNTAYNEQFF
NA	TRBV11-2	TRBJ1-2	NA	TGTGCCAGCAGCCCATCCCTCGGGGGGCTCGGCTATGGCTACACCTTC	CASSPSLGGLGYGYTF
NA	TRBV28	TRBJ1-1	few	TGTGCCAGCAGTTTTGTTGGGGGCATGAGGACTGAAGCTTTCTTT	CASSFVGGMRTEAFF
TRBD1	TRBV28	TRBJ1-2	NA	TGTGCCAGCAGTCGTCGACAGGGGGCTGGCTACACCTTC	CASSRRQGAGYTF
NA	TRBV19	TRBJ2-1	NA	TGTGCCAGTAGTCTGTTAGACGGGAGCTCCTACAATGAGCAGTTCTTC	CASSLLDGSSYNEQFF
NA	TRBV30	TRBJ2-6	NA	TGTGCCTGGAAAACATCTGGGGCCAACGTCCTGACTTTC	CAWKTSGANVLTF
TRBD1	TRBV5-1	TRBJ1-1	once	TGCGCCAGCAGCACCGGACAGGGGGTGAACACTGAAGCTTTCTTT	CASSTGQGVNTEAFF
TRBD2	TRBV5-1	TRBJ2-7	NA	TGCGCCAGCAGCTTGCCCAGCGGGGGCCTAAGCTCCTACGAGCAGTACTTC	CASSLPSGGLSSYEQYF
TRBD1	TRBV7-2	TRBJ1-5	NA	TGTGCCAGCAGCCGGACAGGGGGAGACAATCAGCCCCAGCATTTT	CASSRTGGDNQPQHF
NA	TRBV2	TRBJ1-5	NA	TGTGCCAGCAGTGACGGATGGCAGGTTGGGGCCCAGCCCCAGCATTTT	CASSDGWQVGAQPQHF
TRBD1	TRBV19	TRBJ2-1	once	TGTGCCAGTAGCCGGGACAGGGGAGATGAGCAGTTCTTC	CASSRDRGDEQFF
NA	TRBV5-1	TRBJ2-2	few	TGCGCCAGCAGCTTGGTAGGGGGGAACACCGGGGAGCTGTTTTTT	CASSLVGGNTGELFF
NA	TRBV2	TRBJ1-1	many	TGTGCCAGCAGGACCCACCGAGGCAGCACTGAAGCTTTCTTT	CASRTHRGSTEAFF
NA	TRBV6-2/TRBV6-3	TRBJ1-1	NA	TGTGCCAGCAGTTCTCCGGGACAACGTGTCCGCACTGAAGCTTTCTTT	CASSSPGQRVRTEAFF
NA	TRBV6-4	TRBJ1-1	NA	TGTGCCAGCAGTGACGGGTCGGGGGACACTGAAGCTTTCTTT	CASSDGSGDTEAFF
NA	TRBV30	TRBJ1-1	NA	TGTGCCTGGAGTGTTGGGGGGTACGCTGAAGCTTTCTTT	CAWSVGGYAEAFF
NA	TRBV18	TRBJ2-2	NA	TGTGCCAGCTCACAAACAGGGAACCCGAACACCGGGGAGCTGTTTTTT	CASSQTGNPNTGELFF
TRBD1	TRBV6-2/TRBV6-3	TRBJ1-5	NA	TGTGCCAGCAGCGCAGCCTACCGGGACAGGGGATTCAGCAATCAGCCCCAGCATTTT	CASSAAYRDRGFSNQPQHF
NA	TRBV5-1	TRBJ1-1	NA	TGCGCCAGCAGCTTGGTGTCTTCCAGGGTTTCGAACACTGAAGCTTTCTTT	CASSLVSSRVSNTEAFF
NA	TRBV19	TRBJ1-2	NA	TGTGCCAGTAGTATCCCGGAGAACTATGGCTACACCTTC	CASSIPENYGYTF
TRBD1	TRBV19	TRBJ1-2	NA	TGTGCCAGTAGTACCGGGACAGGGGGCGACTATGGCTACACCTTC	CASSTGTGGDYGYTF
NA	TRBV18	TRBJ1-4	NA	TGTGCCAGCTCCACCTCCCGCGGACAGGAAAAACTGTTTTTT	CASSTSRGQEKLFF
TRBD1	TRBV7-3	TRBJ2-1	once	TGTGCCAGCAGACTAGGGGGCGCAGGGAATGAGCAGTTCTTC	CASRLGGAGNEQFF
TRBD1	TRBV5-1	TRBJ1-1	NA	TGCGCCAGCAGCCCTTGGACAGGTTTGGGGAACACTGAAGCTTTCTTT	CASSPWTGLGNTEAFF
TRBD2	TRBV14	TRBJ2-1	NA	TGTGCCAGCAGCCGAACTTCTAGCGGGGGGGCGCAATTCTTC	CASSRTSSGGAQFF
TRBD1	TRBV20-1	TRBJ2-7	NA	TGCAGTGCTAGTTCGGGGACAGGCCGGATATCCTACGAGCAGTACTTC	CSASSGTGRISYEQYF
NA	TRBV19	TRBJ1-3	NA	TGTGCCAGTAGTATAGAACGGAGCACCTCTGGAAACACCATATATTTT	CASSIERSTSGNTIYF
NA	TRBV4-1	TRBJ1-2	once	TGCGCCAGCAGCCATTTCGTCCGTGGCTACACCTTC	CASSHFVRGYTF
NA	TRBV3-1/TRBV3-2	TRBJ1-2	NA	TGTGCCAGCAGCCAAGGGACATCCTATGGCTACACCTTC	CASSQGTSYGYTF